Detailed here is one TCR beta chain. In the original workflow: How many nucleated cells were present was estimated from reference gene primer amplification. Profiling relied on immunoSEQ multiplex PCR, and the TCRdb table lists in-frame clones only, not all of them. That table is the source of V, J and clone size, and D and trimming were worked out from the DNA. The profile covers around 260,000 clones, with 85% appearing a single time and about an eighth taken by the ten largest. With 4 bases clipped from V and 7 bases from J, the junction kept 3 bases outside the gene matches. The length of the CDR3 is 14 residues. Germline CDR1 SGHTA, CDR2 FQGNSA. The sample originates from a study of blood T cell repertoires in COVID-19.

This clonotype was sampled from a human donor in a cohort sampled during active COVID-19. Sequenced: peripheral blood. The chain has TRBV7-2 and TRBJ2-2; TRBD1 matches at 10 bases. The CDR3 coding sequence is TGTGCCAGCAGCTCTGACAGGGGGCGCGGGGAGCTGTTTTTT. Its translation: CASSSDRGRGELFF. Drawing the rest from reference TRBV7-2 and TRBJ2-2, the complete variable domain is GAGVSQSPSNKVTEKGKDVELRCDPISGHTALYWYRQSLGQGLEFLIYFQGNSAPDKSGLPSDRFSAERTGGSVSTLTIQRTQQEDSAVYLCASSSDRGRGELFFGEGSRLTVL.